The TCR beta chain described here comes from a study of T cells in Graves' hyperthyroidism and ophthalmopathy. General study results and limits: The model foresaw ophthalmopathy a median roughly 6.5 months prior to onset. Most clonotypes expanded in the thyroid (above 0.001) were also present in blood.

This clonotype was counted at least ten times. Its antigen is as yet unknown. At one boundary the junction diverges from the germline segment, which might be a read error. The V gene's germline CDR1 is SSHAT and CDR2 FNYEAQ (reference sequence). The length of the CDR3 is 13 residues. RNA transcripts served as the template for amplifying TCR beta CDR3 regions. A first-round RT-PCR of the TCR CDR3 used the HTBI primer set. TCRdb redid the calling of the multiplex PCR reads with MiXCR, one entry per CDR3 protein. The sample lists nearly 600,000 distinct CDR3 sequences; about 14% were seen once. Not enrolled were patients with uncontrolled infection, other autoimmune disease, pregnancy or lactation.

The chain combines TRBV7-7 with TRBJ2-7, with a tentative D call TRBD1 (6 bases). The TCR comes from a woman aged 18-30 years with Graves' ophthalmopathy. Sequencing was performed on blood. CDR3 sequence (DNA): TGTGCTAGCAGCTTAGAGACAGGCGGCGAGCAGTACTTC. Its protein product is CASSLETGGEQYF.